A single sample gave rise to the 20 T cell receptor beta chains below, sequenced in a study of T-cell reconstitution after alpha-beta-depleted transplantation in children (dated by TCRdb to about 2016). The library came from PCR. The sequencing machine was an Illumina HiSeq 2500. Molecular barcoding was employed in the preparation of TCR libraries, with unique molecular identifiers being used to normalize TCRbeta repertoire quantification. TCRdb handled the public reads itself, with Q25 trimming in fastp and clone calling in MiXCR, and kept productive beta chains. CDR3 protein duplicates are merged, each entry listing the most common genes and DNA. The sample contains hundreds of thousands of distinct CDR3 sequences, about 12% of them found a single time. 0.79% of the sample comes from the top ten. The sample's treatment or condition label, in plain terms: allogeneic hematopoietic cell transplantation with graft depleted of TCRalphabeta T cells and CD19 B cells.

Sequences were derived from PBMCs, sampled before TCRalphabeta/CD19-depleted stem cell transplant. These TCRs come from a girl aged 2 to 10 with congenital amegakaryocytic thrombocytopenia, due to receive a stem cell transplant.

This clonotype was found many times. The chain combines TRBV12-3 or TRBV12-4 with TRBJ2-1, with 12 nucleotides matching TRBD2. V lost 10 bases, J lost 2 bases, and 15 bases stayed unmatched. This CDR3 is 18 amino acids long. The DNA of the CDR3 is TGTGCCATCCAGTTTCCTTCTCTAGCGGGGGGGGCCTACAATGAGCAGTTCTTC. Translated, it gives CAIQFPSLAGGAYNEQFF.

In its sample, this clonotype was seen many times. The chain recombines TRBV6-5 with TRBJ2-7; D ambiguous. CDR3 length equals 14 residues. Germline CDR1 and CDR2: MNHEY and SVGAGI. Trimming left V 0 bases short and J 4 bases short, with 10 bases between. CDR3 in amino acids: CASSYSGFKYEQYF. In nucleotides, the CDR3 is TGTGCCAGCAGTTACTCGGGGTTTAAGTACGAGCAGTACTTC.

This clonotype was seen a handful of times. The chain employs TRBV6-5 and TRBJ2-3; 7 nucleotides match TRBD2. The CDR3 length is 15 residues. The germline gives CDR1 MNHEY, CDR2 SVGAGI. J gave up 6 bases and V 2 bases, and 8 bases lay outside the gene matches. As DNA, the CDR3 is TGTGCCAGCAGTTACCCAGCGGGATCGAAGGATACGCAGTATTTT. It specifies CASSYPAGSKDTQYF.

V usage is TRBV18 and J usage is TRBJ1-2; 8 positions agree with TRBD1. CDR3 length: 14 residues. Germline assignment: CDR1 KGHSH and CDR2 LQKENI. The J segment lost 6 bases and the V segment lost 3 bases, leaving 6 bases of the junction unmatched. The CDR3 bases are TGTGCCAGCTCACCTAGCCGGGGACAGGATGGCTACACCTTC. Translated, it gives CASSPSRGQDGYTF.

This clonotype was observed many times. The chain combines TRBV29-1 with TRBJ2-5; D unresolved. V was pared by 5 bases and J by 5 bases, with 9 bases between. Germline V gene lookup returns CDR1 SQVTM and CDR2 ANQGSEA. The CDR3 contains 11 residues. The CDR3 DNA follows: TGCAGCGTTTTTATTTCGGAGACCCAGTACTTC. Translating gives CSVFISETQYF.

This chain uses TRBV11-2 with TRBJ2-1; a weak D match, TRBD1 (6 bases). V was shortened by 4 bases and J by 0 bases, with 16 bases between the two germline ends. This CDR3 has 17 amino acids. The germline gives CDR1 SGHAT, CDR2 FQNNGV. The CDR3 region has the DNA TGTGCCAGCAGCTCGAGATCAGGGGTTAGCTCCTACAATGAGCAGTTCTTC. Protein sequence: CASSSRSGVSSYNEQFF.

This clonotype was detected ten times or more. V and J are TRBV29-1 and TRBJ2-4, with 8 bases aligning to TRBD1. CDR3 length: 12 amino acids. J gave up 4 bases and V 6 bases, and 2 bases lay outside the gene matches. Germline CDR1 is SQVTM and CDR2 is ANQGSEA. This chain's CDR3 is CSVRTGKNIQYF. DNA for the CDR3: TGCAGCGTGCGGACAGGGAAAAACATTCAGTACTTC.

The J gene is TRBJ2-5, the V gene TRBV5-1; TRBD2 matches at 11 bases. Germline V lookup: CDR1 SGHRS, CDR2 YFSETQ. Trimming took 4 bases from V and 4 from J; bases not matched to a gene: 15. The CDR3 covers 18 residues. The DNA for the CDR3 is TGCGCCAGCAGCCCCGGGACTAGCGGATCTGATTGGGGAGAGACCCAGTACTTC. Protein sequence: CASSPGTSGSDWGETQYF.

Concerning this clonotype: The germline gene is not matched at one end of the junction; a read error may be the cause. The CDR3 DNA follows: TGTGCCAGCAGTTTACTAGCGGGAGGGCCTGGGGACTTC. Protein product: CASSLLAGGPGDF. The chain carries TRBV28 and TRBJ2-7; 12 positions agree with TRBD2. There are 13 residues in the CDR3. The V gene's germline CDR1 is MDHEN and CDR2 SYDVKM.

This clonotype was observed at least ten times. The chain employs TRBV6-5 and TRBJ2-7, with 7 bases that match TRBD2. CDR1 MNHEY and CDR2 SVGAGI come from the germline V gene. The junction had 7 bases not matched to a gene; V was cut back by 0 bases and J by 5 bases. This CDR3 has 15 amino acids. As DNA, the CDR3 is TGTGCCAGCAGTTACTCGATCGCGGGAGCGGACGAGCAGTACTTC. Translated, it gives CASSYSIAGADEQYF.

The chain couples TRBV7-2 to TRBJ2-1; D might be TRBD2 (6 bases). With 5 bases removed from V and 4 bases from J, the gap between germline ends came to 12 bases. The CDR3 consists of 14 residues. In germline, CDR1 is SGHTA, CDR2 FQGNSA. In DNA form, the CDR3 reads TGTGCCAGCAGCCCGATACGGGGGTACAATGAGCAGTTCTTC. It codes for CASSPIRGYNEQFF.

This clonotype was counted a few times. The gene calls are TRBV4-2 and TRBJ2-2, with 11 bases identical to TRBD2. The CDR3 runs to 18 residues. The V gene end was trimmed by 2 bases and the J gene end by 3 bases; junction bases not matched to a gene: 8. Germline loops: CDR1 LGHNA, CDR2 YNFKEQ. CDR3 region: CASSQLLAGEGYTGELFF. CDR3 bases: TGTGCCAGCAGCCAATTACTAGCGGGAGAAGGGTACACCGGGGAGCTGTTTTTT.

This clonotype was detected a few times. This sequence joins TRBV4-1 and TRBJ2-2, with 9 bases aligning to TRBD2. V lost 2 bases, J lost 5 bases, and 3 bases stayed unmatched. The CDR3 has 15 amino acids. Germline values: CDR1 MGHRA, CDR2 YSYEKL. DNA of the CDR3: TGCGCCAGCAGCCAAACTAGCGGGTCTACCGGGGAGCTGTTTTTT. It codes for CASSQTSGSTGELFF.

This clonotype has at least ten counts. CDR3 protein: CASSLALSSIEQFF. The CDR3 region has the DNA TGTGCCAGCAGTTTAGCCCTAAGCTCTATCGAGCAGTTCTTC. V is TRBV12-3 or TRBV12-4 and J is TRBJ2-1, with D hard to call. V was cut by 0 bases and J by 10 bases, with 13 bases left in between. The CDR3 runs 14 residues.

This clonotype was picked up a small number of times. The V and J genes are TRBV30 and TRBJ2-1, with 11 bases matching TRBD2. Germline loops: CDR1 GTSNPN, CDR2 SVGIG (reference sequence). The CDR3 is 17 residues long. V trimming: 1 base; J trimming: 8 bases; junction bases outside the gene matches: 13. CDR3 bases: TGTGCCTGGAGTGGAGGGATAGCGGGAGGGCCTGGGGATGAGCAGTTCTTC. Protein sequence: CAWSGGIAGGPGDEQFF.

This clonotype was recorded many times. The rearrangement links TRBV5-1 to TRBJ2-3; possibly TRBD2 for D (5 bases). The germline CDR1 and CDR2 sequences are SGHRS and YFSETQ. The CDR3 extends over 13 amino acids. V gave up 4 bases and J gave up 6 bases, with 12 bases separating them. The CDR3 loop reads CASSGTGSDTQYF. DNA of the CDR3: TGCGCCAGCAGCGGTACGGGGTCCGATACGCAGTATTTT. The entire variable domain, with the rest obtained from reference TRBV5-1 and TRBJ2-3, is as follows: KAGVTQTPRYLIKTRGQQVTLSCSPISGHRSVSWYQQTPGQGLQFLFEYFSETQRNKGNFPGRFSGRQFSNSRSEMNVSTLELGDSALYLCASSGTGSDTQYFGPGTRLTVL.

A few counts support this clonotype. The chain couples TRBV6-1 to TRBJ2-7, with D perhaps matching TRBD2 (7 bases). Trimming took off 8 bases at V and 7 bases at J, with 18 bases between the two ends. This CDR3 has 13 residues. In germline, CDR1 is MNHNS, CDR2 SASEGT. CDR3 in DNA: TGTGCCAGCTCACGGGGGGCTCGAGAGGAGCAGTACTTC. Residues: CASSRGAREEQYF.

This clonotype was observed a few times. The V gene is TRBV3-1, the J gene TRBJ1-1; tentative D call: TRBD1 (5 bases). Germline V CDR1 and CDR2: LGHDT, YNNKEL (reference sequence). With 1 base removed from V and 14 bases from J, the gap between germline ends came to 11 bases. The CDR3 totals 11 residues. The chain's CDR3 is CASSQGGGRFF. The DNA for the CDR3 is TGTGCCAGCAGCCAAGGGGGCGGAAGGTTCTTT.

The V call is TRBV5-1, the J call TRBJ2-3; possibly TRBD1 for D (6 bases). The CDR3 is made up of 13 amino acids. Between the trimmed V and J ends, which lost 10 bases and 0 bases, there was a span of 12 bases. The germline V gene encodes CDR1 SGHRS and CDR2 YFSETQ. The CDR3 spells CAGRQDSTDTQYF. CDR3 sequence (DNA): TGCGCCGGCCGACAGGACAGCACAGATACGCAGTATTTT.

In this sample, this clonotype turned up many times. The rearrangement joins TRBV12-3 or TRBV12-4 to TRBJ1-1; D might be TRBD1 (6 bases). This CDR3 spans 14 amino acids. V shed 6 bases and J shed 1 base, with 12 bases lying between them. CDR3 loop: CASRKRQANTEAFF. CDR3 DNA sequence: TGTGCCAGCAGAAAACGACAGGCGAACACTGAAGCTTTCTTT.